These T cell receptor beta chains were read from a single sample in a study of blood T cell repertoires in COVID-19. TCRdb's table, derived via immunoSEQ multiplex PCR, lists solely in-frame clones and lacks some. The repertoire consists of 250,000 to 350,000 clones, with around 91% occurring once and the leading ten covering approximately 4.5%. The sample comprised PBMCs or T cells enriched from blood (not recorded which). These receptor sequences come from a woman aged 18 to 35 with acute COVID-19. The CDR3 runs from the conserved cysteine through the conserved F or W. A D gene is named only where the DNA matches it firmly. Clone size is given for some rows only: seen once, a few or many times, or a class if the clone is expanded.

CDR3 protein: CASSLSTSSYNEQFF
CDR3 DNA: TGTGCCAGCAGCTTGTCCACTAGCTCTTACAATGAGCAGTTCTTC
J gene: TRBJ2-1
V gene: TRBV5-4
D gene: .
clone size: .

CDR3 protein: CASGGQTGTEAFF
CDR3 DNA: TGCGCCAGCGGAGGACAGACGGGAACTGAAGCTTTCTTT
J gene: TRBJ1-1
V gene: TRBV5-1
D gene: .
clone size: .

CDR3 protein: CASSPPGTGPQETQYF
CDR3 DNA: TGTGCCAGCAGTCCGCCGGGGACAGGGCCCCAAGAGACCCAGTACTTC
J gene: TRBJ2-5
V gene: TRBV28
D gene: TRBD1
clone size: .

CDR3 protein: CASSLFGRLNQPQHF
CDR3 DNA: TGTGCCAGCAGTTTATTCGGGAGGCTAAATCAGCCCCAGCATTTT
J gene: TRBJ1-5
V gene: TRBV28
D gene: .
clone size: .

CDR3 protein: CASSSPGQGVSGDTQYF
CDR3 DNA: TGTGCCAGCAGTTCACCGGGACAGGGAGTTTCGGGAGATACGCAGTATTTT
J gene: TRBJ2-3
V gene: TRBV27
D gene: TRBD1
clone size: .

CDR3 protein: CASSTGLAGRETQYF
CDR3 DNA: TGTGCCAGCAGCACGGGACTAGCGGGAAGGGAGACCCAGTACTTC
J gene: TRBJ2-5
V gene: TRBV7-9
D gene: TRBD2
clone size: .

CDR3 protein: CASSLRALAPTNEQFF
CDR3 DNA: TGTGCCAGCAGCTTAAGAGCTCTAGCGCCGACCAATGAGCAGTTCTTC
J gene: TRBJ2-1
V gene: TRBV11-3
D gene: .
clone size: .

CDR3 protein: CAITGSSGNTIYF
CDR3 DNA: TGTGCCATCACCGGGAGCTCTGGAAACACCATATATTTT
J gene: TRBJ1-3
V gene: TRBV10-3
D gene: .
clone size: .

CDR3 protein: CAWSVLGGYNSPLHF
CDR3 DNA: TGTGCCTGGAGTGTACTGGGGGGGTATAATTCACCCCTCCACTTT
J gene: TRBJ1-6
V gene: TRBV30
D gene: .
clone size: .

CDR3 protein: CASIGNTEAFF
CDR3 DNA: TGTGCCAGCATCGGGAACACTGAAGCTTTCTTT
J gene: TRBJ1-1
V gene: TRBV6-4
D gene: .
clone size: .

CDR3 protein: CASSLVNRGRVGTEAFF
CDR3 DNA: TGCGCCAGCAGCTTGGTAAATCGTGGCAGGGTGGGCACTGAAGCTTTCTTT
J gene: TRBJ1-1
V gene: TRBV5-1
D gene: .
clone size: .

CDR3 protein: CASSPQATVLYGYTF
CDR3 DNA: TGTGCCAGCAGTCCGCAAGCGACCGTGCTCTATGGCTACACCTTC
J gene: TRBJ1-2
V gene: TRBV9
D gene: .
clone size: .

CDR3 protein: CASSSGQGGTEAFF
CDR3 DNA: TGTGCCAGCAGTTCCGGACAGGGTGGCACTGAAGCTTTCTTT
J gene: TRBJ1-1
V gene: TRBV28
D gene: TRBD1
clone size: .

CDR3 protein: CASSTGQGRHSNTGELFF
CDR3 DNA: TGTGCCAGTAGTACGGGACAGGGCCGACACTCGAACACCGGGGAGCTGTTTTTT
J gene: TRBJ2-2
V gene: TRBV19
D gene: TRBD1
clone size: .

CDR3 protein: CASSLGPSGSLDEQFF
CDR3 DNA: TGTGCCAGCAGCTTGGGTCCTAGCGGGAGCTTGGATGAGCAGTTCTTC
J gene: TRBJ2-1
V gene: TRBV5-4
D gene: TRBD2
clone size: .

CDR3 protein: CASSREGGGGTDTQYF
CDR3 DNA: TGTGCCAGCAGCCGGGAGGGGGGAGGTGGCACAGATACGCAGTATTTT
J gene: TRBJ2-3
V gene: TRBV4-2
D gene: .
clone size: .

CDR3 protein: CASGREGYGYTF
CDR3 DNA: TGTGCCAGCGGGAGGGAAGGCTATGGCTACACCTTC
J gene: TRBJ1-2
V gene: TRBV9
D gene: .
clone size: .

CDR3 protein: CASSQEKPGQFF
CDR3 DNA: TGTGCCAGCAGCCAAGAGAAACCCGGGCAGTTCTTC
J gene: TRBJ2-1
V gene: TRBV14
D gene: .
clone size: .

CDR3 protein: CASSLGRGSSYNEQFF
CDR3 DNA: TGTGCCAGCAGCTTAGGGCGAGGGAGCTCCTACAATGAGCAGTTCTTC
J gene: TRBJ2-1
V gene: TRBV7-6
D gene: .
clone size: .

CDR3 protein: CASSIEGSGTGELFF
CDR3 DNA: TGTGCCAGTAGTATAGAAGGTAGCGGCACCGGGGAGCTGTTTTTT
J gene: TRBJ2-2
V gene: TRBV19
D gene: .
clone size: .

CDR3 protein: CASGPGLARAGELFF
CDR3 DNA: TGTGCTAGTGGTCCGGGACTAGCGCGTGCCGGGGAGCTGTTTTTT
J gene: TRBJ2-2
V gene: TRBV12-5
D gene: TRBD2
clone size: .

CDR3 protein: CASSLEGGPQHF
CDR3 DNA: TGTGCCAGCAGTTTAGAAGGGGGGCCCCAGCATTTT
J gene: TRBJ1-5
V gene: TRBV12-3/TRBV12-4
D gene: .
clone size: .

CDR3 protein: CASRAPGQGLYGYTF
CDR3 DNA: TGTGCCAGCAGGGCCCCGGGACAGGGGTTATATGGCTACACCTTC
J gene: TRBJ1-2
V gene: TRBV11-2
D gene: TRBD1
clone size: .

CDR3 protein: CSVGLLMERAGGPQYF
CDR3 DNA: TGCAGCGTTGGCCTCCTTATGGAGCGCGCGGGGGGTCCGCAGTATTTT
J gene: TRBJ2-3
V gene: TRBV29-1
D gene: TRBD2
clone size: once

CDR3 protein: CASSIGGQGGYGYTF
CDR3 DNA: TGTGCCAGTAGTATAGGGGGACAGGGTGGCTATGGCTACACCTTC
J gene: TRBJ1-2
V gene: TRBV19
D gene: TRBD1
clone size: few

CDR3 protein: CASSLPPGEARNSPLHF
CDR3 DNA: TGTGCCAGCAGTTTACCCCCTGGGGAGGCCCGTAATTCACCCCTCCACTTT
J gene: TRBJ1-6
V gene: TRBV27
D gene: .
clone size: .

CDR3 protein: CASSQFSDTQYF
CDR3 DNA: TGTGCCAGCAGCCAATTCTCAGATACGCAGTATTTT
J gene: TRBJ2-3
V gene: TRBV3-1/TRBV3-2
D gene: .
clone size: .

CDR3 protein: CASSPWAGLNSPLHF
CDR3 DNA: TGTGCCAGCTCACCGTGGGCAGGACTGAATTCACCCCTCCACTTT
J gene: TRBJ1-6
V gene: TRBV18
D gene: .
clone size: once

CDR3 protein: CASSNAGTGAEAFF
CDR3 DNA: TGTGCCAGTAGTAACGCCGGGACAGGGGCTGAAGCTTTCTTT
J gene: TRBJ1-1
V gene: TRBV19
D gene: TRBD1
clone size: .

CDR3 protein: CASSWDRGPYEQYF
CDR3 DNA: TGTGCCAGCAGCTGGGACAGGGGGCCCTACGAGCAGTACTTC
J gene: TRBJ2-7
V gene: TRBV5-4
D gene: TRBD1
clone size: .

CDR3 protein: CAWSFRGQPQHF
CDR3 DNA: TGTGCCTGGAGCTTTCGGGGGCAGCCCCAGCATTTT
J gene: TRBJ1-5
V gene: TRBV30
D gene: .
clone size: .

CDR3 protein: CASSPEGTIYF
CDR3 DNA: TGTGCCAGCAGCCCCGAGGGTACCATATATTTT
J gene: TRBJ1-3
V gene: TRBV6-5
D gene: .
clone size: .

CDR3 protein: CASSLHPNTGELFF
CDR3 DNA: TGTGCCAGCAGCTTGCATCCGAACACCGGGGAGCTGTTTTTT
J gene: TRBJ2-2
V gene: TRBV5-5
D gene: .
clone size: .

CDR3 protein: CAISESGEGKEDF
CDR3 DNA: TGTGCCATCAGTGAGTCAGGGGAGGGCAAAGAGGACTTC
J gene: TRBJ2-4
V gene: TRBV10-3
D gene: TRBD2
clone size: .

CDR3 protein: CASSLNGSPAGETQYF
CDR3 DNA: TGTGCCAGCTCCCTCAACGGCTCCCCAGCGGGAGAGACCCAGTACTTC
J gene: TRBJ2-5
V gene: TRBV18
D gene: .
clone size: .

CDR3 protein: CASSRDSGRRMAEQFF
CDR3 DNA: TGTGCCAGTAGTCGGGATAGCGGGAGACGGATGGCTGAGCAGTTCTTC
J gene: TRBJ2-1
V gene: TRBV19
D gene: TRBD2
clone size: .

CDR3 protein: CASSPWTSGGATDTQYF
CDR3 DNA: TGTGCCAGCAGCCCCTGGACTAGCGGGGGGGCGACGGATACGCAGTATTTT
J gene: TRBJ2-3
V gene: TRBV11-2
D gene: TRBD2
clone size: .